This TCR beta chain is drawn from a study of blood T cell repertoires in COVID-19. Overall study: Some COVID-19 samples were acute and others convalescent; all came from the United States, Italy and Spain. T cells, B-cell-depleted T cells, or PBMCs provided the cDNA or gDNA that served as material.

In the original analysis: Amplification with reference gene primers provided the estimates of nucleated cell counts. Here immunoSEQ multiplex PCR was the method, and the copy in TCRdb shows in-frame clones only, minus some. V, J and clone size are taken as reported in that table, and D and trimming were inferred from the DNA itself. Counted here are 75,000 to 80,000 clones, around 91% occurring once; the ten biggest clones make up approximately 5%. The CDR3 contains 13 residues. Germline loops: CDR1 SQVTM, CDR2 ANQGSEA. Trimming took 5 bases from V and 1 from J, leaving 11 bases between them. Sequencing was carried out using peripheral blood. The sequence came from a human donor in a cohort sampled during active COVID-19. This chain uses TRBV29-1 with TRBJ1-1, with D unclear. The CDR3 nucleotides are TGCAGCGTTACATCCGGGTCGAACACTGAAGCTTTCTTT. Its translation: CSVTSGSNTEAFF.